These 2 T cell receptor beta chains share one sample of origin, sequenced in a study of T cell repertoires in cytomegalovirus infection. These receptors have no known antigen. One entry per CDR3 protein, called by TCRdb with MiXCR from the reads. The data contain 550,000 to 850,000 distinct CDR3 sequences, around 30% of them singletons. The sample here was cultured PBMCs, taken from culture after CMV antigen stimulation. These receptors all come from a human donor in good health (CMV status not recorded). Some clones in this sample may be carry-over from other donors' samples.

J is TRBJ2-5 and V is TRBV11-2, with D tentatively TRBD1 or TRBD2 (6 bases each). The length of the CDR3 is 14 residues. Germline V gene lookup returns CDR1 SGHAT and CDR2 FQNNGV. V lost 7 bases and J lost 5, with 17 bases in between. CDR3 in DNA: TGTGCCAGCAACCGGCAAGACGGGGGCGAGACCCAGTACTTC. Its protein is CASNRQDGGETQYF.

The chain couples TRBV30 to TRBJ2-1; 7 nucleotides match TRBD1. The V gene end was trimmed by 2 bases and the J gene end by 3 bases; junction bases not matched to a gene: 4. CDR3 size: 14 residues. Germline V gene sequence: CDR1 GTSNPN, CDR2 SVGIG (reference sequence). The CDR3 coding sequence is TGTGCCTGGAGTCTGGGACAGATCTACAATGAGCAGTTCTTC. This encodes CAWSLGQIYNEQFF.